The subject of this entry is one T cell receptor (beta chain). This clonotype was detected many times. The clone's antigen remains unknown. Base qualities are not at hand, and no much larger clone is one base apart. This record belongs to a study of T-cell reconstitution after alpha-beta-depleted transplantation in children (dated by TCRdb to the mid-2010s). General notes on the study: T-cell immune reconstitution after TCRalphabeta/CD19-depleted allogeneic hematopoietic cell transplantation in children was quantitatively tracked in the study by means of TCR repertoire profiling. Paper-wide results and their limitations: In some patients, the high TCRbeta diversity seen at day 60 was put down to recipient T cells and intrathymic progenitors that had survived conditioning. Apparently early alphabetaT-cell count recovery about two months after transplant reportedly relied on only several hundred rapidly expanded clones derived from non-depleted graft cells. Over the following months the frequencies of hyperexpanded clones went down, and after one year T-cell counts and TCRbeta diversity were mostly credited to newly produced T cells.

Including cysteine and phenylalanine, the CDR3 has 14 amino acids. Kept here is only the CDR3 DNA, which spans 42 bases and is read in frame from base 1. CDR1 and CDR2 are read off the germline V gene as SGHTA and FQGNSA. The trim is 4 bases for V and 5 bases for J, with a gap of 12 bases between the germline ends. The treatment or condition label on this specimen signifies: allogeneic hematopoietic cell transplantation with graft depleted of TCRalphabeta T cells and CD19 B cells. The transplant recipients were children given TCRalphabeta/CD19-depleted allogeneic hematopoietic cell grafts. Libraries were prepared through PCR. Sequenced on an Illumina HiSeq 2500. TCR library preparation used molecular barcoding, with unique molecular identifiers applied to normalize quantification of the TCRbeta repertoire. TCRdb reran the public reads through fastp at Q25 and MiXCR, keeping productive beta chains. Every entry covers one CDR3 protein and lists the most common genes and DNA from its rows. The sample contains approximately 500,000 distinct CDR3 sequences, about 10% of them found a single time. Just over 2% of the sample is held by the ten biggest clonotypes.

The chain is assembled from TRBV7-2 and TRBJ2-1; the D gene may be TRBD1 or TRBD2, since each aligns over 5 bases. The sequenced sample was PBMCs, obtained before TCRalphabeta/CD19-depleted stem cell transplant. The sequence was collected from a child younger than 10 with inherited bone marrow failure, due to receive a stem cell transplant. The CDR3 here reads CASSWDPRNNEQFF. The bases are TGTGCCAGCAGCTGGGACCCAAGAAACAATGAGCAGTTCTTC.